These T cell receptor beta chains were read from a single sample in a study of T cells expressing NK-cell markers. TCRdb reprocessed the 5' RACE reads and stores each CDR3 protein as one record, lacking DNA. The table lists approximately 440,000 distinct CDR3 sequences. The sample consisted of blood T cells: a sorted CD56 or NKG2C T cell subset, CD4+ or CD8+ T cells, or bulk PBMC T cells (not recorded which). The receptors originated from a woman between 45 and 60 years old in good health. Each CDR3 is given with its conserved first and last residue.

16	TRBV11-2	TRBJ2-3	CASSSGELLSTDTQYF
12	TRBV12-3/TRBV12-4	TRBJ2-1	CASSAQSPKQFF
15	TRBV5-1	TRBJ1-2	CASSVGTADNYGYTF
13	TRBV9	TRBJ2-3	CASSEGAGDTQYF
17	TRBV25-1	TRBJ2-7	CASSARTSGRRSYEQYF
14	TRBV7-3	TRBJ2-5	CASSRQGGKETQYF
14	TRBV29-1	TRBJ2-5	CSVVRSLVQETQYF
16	TRBV5-1	TRBJ1-1	CASSLGTGKVDTEAFF
13	TRBV2	TRBJ1-1	CASTPGELTEAFF
12	TRBV10-3	TRBJ1-1	CAARGVNTEAFF
16	TRBV12-3/TRBV12-4	TRBJ2-1	CASTKYRGPLYNEQFF
13	TRBV20-1	TRBJ2-1	CSARKKFGHEQFF
13	TRBV29-1	TRBJ2-5	CSGKIRAEGTQYF
19	TRBV12-5	TRBJ1-5	CASGLTLGQGAVSNQPQHF
16	TRBV7-8	TRBJ1-1	CASSLAGTAPNTEAFF
15	TRBV5-1	TRBJ2-5	CASSLLGIPQETQYF
17	TRBV7-8	TRBJ1-4	CASSFDSAGMFYEKLFF
14	TRBV6-6	TRBJ2-1	CASSRLAVYNEQFF
14	TRBV12-3/TRBV12-4	TRBJ2-2	CASSPNGGRRELFF
15	TRBV7-9	TRBJ2-1	CASSWRERQNNEQFF
13	TRBV29-1	TRBJ2-7	CSVGGQGFYEQYF
12	TRBV18	TRBJ1-2	CASSPRWAGYTF
13	TRBV20-1	TRBJ2-1	CSARTRGLYEQFF
11	TRBV6-4	TRBJ2-3	CASSEGRQQYF
15	TRBV2	TRBJ2-7	CASRLTGPSTYEQYF
15	TRBV4-1	TRBJ1-4	CASSRDDRDNEKLFF
14	TRBV6-1	TRBJ1-2	CASSAVQGGNGYTF
13	TRBV24-1	TRBJ2-2	CATRAQPGGELFF
14	TRBV24-1	TRBJ2-1	CATSARGNYNEQFF
14	TRBV24-1	TRBJ1-5	CATSQQGTNQPQHF
12	TRBV24-1	TRBJ2-1	CATSDGGREQFF
13	TRBV4-1	TRBJ2-4	CASSQEAEGVQYF
16	TRBV12-3/TRBV12-4	TRBJ1-3	CASSLRTAGLGNTIYF
15	TRBV14	TRBJ2-5	CASSQELGAGETQYF
20	TRBV5-1	TRBJ2-2	CASSSGPLRHGRSHTGELFF
14	TRBV12-3/TRBV12-4	TRBJ2-2	CASSRLAGDGELFF
15	TRBV10-3	TRBJ2-5	CAISESKGFQETQYF
15	TRBV6-5	TRBJ1-4	CASSRAGTVYEKLFF
14	TRBV2	TRBJ2-1	CASSEDHGTVLVFF
15	TRBV25-1	TRBJ2-5	CASSVGTGVQETQYF
15	TRBV12-3/TRBV12-4	TRBJ1-2	CASSLEGQGARGYTF
15	TRBV7-9	TRBJ1-2	CASSRPTGGTSGYTF
16	TRBV20-1	TRBJ2-1	CSLVREGGSSYNEQFF
15	TRBV18	TRBJ1-1	CASSPSIAGASQAFF
15	TRBV10-3	TRBJ2-5	CAISDLTGAQETQYF
14	TRBV5-1	TRBJ2-5	CASMRGLGQETQYF
14	TRBV20-1	TRBJ2-5	CSAVRGGVTGTQYF
11	TRBV3-1	TRBJ2-1	CASSRELRQFF
13	TRBV11-1	TRBJ2-7	CASTKPGEYEQYF
16	TRBV4-1	TRBJ1-6	CASSQYGAPTNSPLHF
16	TRBV11-2	TRBJ2-1	CASSLVRRGGLNEQFF
17	TRBV7-2	TRBJ2-3	CASSSRGWDRQTDTQYF
14	TRBV7-2	TRBJ2-3	CASSFRRRLDTQYF
14	TRBV6-6	TRBJ1-5	CASTPAGDNQPQHF
13	TRBV6-6	TRBJ2-3	CASTHGGSDTQYF
17	TRBV28	TRBJ2-2	CASSRRLLAGRTGELFF
13	TRBV5-1	TRBJ1-4	CASSENNGEKLFF
16	TRBV19	TRBJ2-1	CASIRTSGRPPNEQFF